This T cell receptor (beta chain) derives from a study of blood T cell repertoires in COVID-19. In the original analysis: Amplification from reference gene primers served as the basis for estimated nucleated cell counts. Libraries were prepared by immunoSEQ multiplex PCR; TCRdb keeps only in-frame clonotypes and omits some of them. V and J calls and clone size are copied from that table; D and trimming were computed from the DNA. The data contain some 120,000 clones, under 90% of them seen just once; the ten biggest clones take up 9% to 15%. J was trimmed by 7 bases and V by 0 bases; bases with no gene match: 10. The germline gives CDR1 KGHSH, CDR2 LQKENI. CDR3 length: 16 amino acids.

The TCR sequence derives from a woman aged 55-69 years with acute or convalescent COVID-19. This sequence joins TRBV18 and TRBJ2-7, with 9 nucleotides matching TRBD1. Sequenced material: peripheral blood. The DNA for the CDR3 is TGTGCCAGCTCACCACCGATGGGACAGGGCATCGGGGAGCAGTACTTC. Translating gives CASSPPMGQGIGEQYF.